A single T cell receptor (beta chain) is shown here with its context. This specimen belongs to a study of blood T cell repertoires in COVID-19. Clones were read by immunoSEQ multiplex PCR, and TCRdb kept only the in-frame ones, dropping some. Of some 150,000 clones listed, roughly 88% are singletons. CDR3 length: 12 residues. Germline assignment: CDR1 SNHLY and CDR2 FYNNEI. V was clipped by 5 bases and J by 8 bases; unmatched bases: 2. The chain is built from TRBV2 and TRBJ2-2; 7 nucleotides match TRBD1. The clonotype originates from a woman between 45 and 65 years old with acute or convalescent COVID-19. Sequenced input: peripheral blood. CDR3 sequence (DNA): TGTGCCAGCAGTCAGGACAGGGGGGAGCTGTTTTTT. Its translation is CASSQDRGELFF.